Included here is one TCR beta chain sequence, with context. Produced via immunoSEQ multiplex PCR; TCRdb's table is partial and in-frame only. The sample includes about 180,000 clones, around nine tenths of them seen just once. These data come from a study of blood T cell repertoires in COVID-19. In the study overall: COVID-19 samples, acute and convalescent, were from the United States, Italy and Spain.

The V segment lost 5 bases and the J segment 1 base; nucleotides outside the gene matches: 8. Germline lookup yields CDR1 SEHNR and CDR2 FQNEAQ (reference sequence). This CDR3 region has 16 residues. The sample comprised peripheral blood. The receptor comes from a woman in her seventies with COVID-19, enrolled during active disease. V gene TRBV7-9 combines with J gene TRBJ2-5; 9 bases map to TRBD1. CDR3 sequence: CASSPSGTGSQETQYF. DNA for the CDR3: TGTGCCAGCAGCCCATCCGGGACAGGGAGCCAAGAGACCCAGTACTTC.